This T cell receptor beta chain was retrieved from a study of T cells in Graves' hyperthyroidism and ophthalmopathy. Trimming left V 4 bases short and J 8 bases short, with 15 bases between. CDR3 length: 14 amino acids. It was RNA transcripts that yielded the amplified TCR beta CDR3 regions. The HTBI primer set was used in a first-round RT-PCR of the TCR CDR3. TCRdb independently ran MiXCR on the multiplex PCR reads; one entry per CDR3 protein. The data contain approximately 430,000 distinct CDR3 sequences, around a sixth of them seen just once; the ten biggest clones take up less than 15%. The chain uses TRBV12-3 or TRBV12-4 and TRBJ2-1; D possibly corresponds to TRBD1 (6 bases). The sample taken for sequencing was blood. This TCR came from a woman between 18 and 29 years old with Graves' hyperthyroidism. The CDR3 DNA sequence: TGTGCCAGCAGTTATGGGGGCCCGGCGGATGAGCAGTTCTTC. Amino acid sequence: CASSYGGPADEQFF.